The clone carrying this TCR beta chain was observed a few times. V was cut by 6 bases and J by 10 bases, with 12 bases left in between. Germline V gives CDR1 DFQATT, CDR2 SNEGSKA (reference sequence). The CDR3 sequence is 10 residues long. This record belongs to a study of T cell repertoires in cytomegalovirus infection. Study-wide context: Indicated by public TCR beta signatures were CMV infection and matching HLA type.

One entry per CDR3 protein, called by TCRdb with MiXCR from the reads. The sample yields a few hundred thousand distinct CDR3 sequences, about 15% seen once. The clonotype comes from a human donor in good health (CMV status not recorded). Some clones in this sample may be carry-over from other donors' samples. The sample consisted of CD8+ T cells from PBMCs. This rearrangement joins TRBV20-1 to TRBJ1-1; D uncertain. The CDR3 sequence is CSALSEGAFF. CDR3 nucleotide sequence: TGCAGTGCCCTCTCGGAAGGAGCTTTCTTT.